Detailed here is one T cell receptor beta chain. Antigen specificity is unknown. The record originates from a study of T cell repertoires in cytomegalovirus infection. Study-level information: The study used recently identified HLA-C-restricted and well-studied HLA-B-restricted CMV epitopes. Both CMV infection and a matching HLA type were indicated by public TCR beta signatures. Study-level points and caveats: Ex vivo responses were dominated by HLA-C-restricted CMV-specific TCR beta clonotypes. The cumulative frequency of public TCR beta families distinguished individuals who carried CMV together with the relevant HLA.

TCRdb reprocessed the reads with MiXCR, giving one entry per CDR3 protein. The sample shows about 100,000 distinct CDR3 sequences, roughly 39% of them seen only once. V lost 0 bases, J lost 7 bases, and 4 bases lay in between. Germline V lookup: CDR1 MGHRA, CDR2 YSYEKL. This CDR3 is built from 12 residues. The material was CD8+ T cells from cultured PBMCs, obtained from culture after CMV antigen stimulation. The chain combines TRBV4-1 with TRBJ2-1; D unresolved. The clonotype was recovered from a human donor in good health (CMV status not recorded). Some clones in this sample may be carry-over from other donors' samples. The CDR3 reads CASSQEENEQFF. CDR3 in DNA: TGCGCCAGCAGCCAAGAAGAGAATGAGCAGTTCTTC.